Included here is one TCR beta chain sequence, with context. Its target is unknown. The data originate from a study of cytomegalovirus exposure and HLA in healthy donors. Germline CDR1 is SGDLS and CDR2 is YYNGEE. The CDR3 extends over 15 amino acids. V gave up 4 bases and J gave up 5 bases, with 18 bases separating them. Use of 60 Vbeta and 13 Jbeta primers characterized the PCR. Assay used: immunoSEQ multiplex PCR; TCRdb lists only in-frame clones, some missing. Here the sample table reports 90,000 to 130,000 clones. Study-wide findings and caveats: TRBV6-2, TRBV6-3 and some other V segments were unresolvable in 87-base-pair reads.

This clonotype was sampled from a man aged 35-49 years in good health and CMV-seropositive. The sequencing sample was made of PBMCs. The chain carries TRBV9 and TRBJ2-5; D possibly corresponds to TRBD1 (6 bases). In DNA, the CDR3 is TGTGCCAGCAGCTATCGGGACACCCAGGGGGAGACCCAGTACTTC. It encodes CASSYRDTQGETQYF.